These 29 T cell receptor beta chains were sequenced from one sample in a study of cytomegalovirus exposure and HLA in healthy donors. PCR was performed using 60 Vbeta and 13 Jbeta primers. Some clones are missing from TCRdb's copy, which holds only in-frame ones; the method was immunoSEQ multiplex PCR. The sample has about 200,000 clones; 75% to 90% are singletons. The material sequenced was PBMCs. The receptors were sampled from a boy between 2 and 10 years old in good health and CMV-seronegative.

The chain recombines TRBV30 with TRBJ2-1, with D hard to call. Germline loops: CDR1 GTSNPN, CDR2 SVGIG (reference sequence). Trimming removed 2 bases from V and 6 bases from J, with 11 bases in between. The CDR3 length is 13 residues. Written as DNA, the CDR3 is TGTGCCTGGAGTAAGCGATCTGTCAATGAGCAGTTCTTC. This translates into CAWSKRSVNEQFF.

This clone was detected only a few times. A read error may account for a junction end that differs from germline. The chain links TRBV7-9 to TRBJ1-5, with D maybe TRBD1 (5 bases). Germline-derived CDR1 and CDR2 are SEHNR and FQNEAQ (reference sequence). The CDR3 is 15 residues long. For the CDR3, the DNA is TGTGCCAGCAGCTTACCTCAGGGTGTCGATCAACCCCAGCATTTT. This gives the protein CASSLPQGVDQPQHF.

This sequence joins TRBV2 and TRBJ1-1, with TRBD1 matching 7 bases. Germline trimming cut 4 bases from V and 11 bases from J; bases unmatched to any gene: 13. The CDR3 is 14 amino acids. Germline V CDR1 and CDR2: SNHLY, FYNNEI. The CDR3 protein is CASSAEKGRGRAFF. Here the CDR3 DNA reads TGTGCCAGCAGTGCCGAAAAGGGCAGGGGGAGGGCTTTCTTT.

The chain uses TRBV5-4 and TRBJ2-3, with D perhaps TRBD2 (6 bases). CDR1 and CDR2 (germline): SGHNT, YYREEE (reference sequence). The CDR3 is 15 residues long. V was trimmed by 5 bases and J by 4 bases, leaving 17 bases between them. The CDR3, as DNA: TGTGCCAGCAGTGAGCGTAGGAGGGTTTCAGATACGCAGTATTTT. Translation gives CASSERRRVSDTQYF.

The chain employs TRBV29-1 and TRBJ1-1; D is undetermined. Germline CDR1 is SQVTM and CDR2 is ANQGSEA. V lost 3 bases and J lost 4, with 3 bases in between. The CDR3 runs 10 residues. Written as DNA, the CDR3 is TGCAGCGTTGATAGCACTGAAGCTTTCTTT. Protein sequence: CSVDSTEAFF.

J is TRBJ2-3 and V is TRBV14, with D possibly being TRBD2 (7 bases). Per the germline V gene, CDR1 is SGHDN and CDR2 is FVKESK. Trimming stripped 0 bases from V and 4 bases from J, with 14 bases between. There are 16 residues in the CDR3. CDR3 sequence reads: CASSQDLTGGADTQYF. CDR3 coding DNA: TGTGCCAGCAGCCAAGATTTAACGGGGGGCGCAGATACGCAGTATTTT.

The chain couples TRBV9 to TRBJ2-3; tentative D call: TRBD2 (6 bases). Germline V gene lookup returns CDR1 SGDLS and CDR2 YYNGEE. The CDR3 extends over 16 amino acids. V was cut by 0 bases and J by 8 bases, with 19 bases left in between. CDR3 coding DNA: TGTGCCAGCAGCGTAGTACCCCTGGGGGGAATAGCTACGCAGTATTTT. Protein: CASSVVPLGGIATQYF.

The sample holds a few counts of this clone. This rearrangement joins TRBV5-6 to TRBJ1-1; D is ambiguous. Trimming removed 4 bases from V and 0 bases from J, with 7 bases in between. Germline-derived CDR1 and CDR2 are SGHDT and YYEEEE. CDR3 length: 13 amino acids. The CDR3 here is CASSPDMNTEAFF. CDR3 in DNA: TGTGCCAGCAGCCCTGACATGAACACTGAAGCTTTCTTT.

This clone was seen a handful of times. The CDR3 DNA follows: TGTGCCTGGACAGGGGGTGGCACTGAAGCTTTCTTT. Protein: CAWTGGGTEAFF. The V gene is TRBV30, the J gene TRBJ1-1; 7 bases align to TRBD1. V shed 4 bases and J 4 bases; nucleotides not matched to a gene: 3. The CDR3 length is 12 residues. The V gene's germline CDR1 is GTSNPN and CDR2 SVGIG (reference sequence).

CDR3 in DNA: TGTGCCAGCAGCTTCGGACAGGGGCCCTACGAGCAGTACTTC. Protein product: CASSFGQGPYEQYF. The chain links TRBV7-2 to TRBJ2-7; 9 bases line up with TRBD1. In germline, CDR1 is SGHTA, CDR2 FQGNSA. CDR3 length: 14 amino acids. With V trimmed by 3 bases and J by 2 bases, 2 bases remained unmatched.

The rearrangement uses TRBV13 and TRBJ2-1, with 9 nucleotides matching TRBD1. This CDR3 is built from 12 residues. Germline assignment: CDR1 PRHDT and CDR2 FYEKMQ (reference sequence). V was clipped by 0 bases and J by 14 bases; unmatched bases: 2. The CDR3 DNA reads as TGTGCCAGCAGCTTAGGCGGGACAGGGAAGTTCTTC. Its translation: CASSLGGTGKFF.

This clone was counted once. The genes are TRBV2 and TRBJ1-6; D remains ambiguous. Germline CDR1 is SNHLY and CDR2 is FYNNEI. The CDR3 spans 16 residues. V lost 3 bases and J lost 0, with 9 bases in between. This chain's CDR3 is CASSDSWSSYNSPLHF. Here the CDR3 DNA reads TGTGCCAGCAGTGACTCCTGGAGCTCCTATAATTCACCCCTCCACTTT.

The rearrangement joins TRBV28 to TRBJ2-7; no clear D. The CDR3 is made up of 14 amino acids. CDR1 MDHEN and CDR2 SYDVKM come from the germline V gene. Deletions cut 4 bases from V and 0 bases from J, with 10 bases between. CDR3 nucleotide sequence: TGTGCCAGCAGTTCGACATTGAGCTCCTACGAGCAGTACTTC. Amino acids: CASSSTLSSYEQYF.

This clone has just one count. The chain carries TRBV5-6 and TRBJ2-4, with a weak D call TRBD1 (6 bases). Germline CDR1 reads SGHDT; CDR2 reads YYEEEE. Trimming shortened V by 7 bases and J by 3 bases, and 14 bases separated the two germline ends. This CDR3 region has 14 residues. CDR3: CASGPGVDKNIQYF. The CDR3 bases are TGTGCCAGCGGACCAGGGGTGGACAAAAACATTCAGTACTTC.

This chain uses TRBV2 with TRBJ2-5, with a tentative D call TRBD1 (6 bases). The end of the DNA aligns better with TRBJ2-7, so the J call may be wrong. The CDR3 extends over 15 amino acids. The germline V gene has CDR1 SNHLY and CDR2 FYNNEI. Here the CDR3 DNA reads TGTGCCAGCAGTGAGTCCGGGACACCCTCCTACGAGCAGTACTTC. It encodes CASSESGTPSYEQYF.

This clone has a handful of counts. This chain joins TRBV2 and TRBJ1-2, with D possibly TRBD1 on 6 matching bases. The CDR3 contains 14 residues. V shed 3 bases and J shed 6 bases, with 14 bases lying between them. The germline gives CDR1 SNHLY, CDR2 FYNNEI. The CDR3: CASSDSQGIHGYTF. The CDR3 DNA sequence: TGTGCCAGCAGTGACTCACAGGGTATTCATGGCTACACCTTC.

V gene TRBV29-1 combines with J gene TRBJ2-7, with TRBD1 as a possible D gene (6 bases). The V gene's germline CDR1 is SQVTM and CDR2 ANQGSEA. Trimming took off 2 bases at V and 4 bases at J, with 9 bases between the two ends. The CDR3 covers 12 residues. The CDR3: CSVEKRGYEQYF. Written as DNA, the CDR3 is TGCAGCGTTGAAAAAAGGGGGTACGAGCAGTACTTC.

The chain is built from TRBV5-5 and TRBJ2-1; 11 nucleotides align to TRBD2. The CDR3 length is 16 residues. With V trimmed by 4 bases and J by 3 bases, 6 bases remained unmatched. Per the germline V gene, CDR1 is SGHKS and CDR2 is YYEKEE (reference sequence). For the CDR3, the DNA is TGTGCCAGCAGCCAAAGACTAGCGGGGTTCTACAATGAGCAGTTCTTC. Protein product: CASSQRLAGFYNEQFF.

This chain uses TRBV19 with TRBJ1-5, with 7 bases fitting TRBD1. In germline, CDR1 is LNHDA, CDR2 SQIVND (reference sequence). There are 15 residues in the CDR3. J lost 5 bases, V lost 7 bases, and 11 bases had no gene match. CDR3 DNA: TGTGCCAGTAACTTGAGACAGGGTATCGATCAGCCCCAGCATTTT. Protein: CASNLRQGIDQPQHF.

For the CDR3, the DNA is TGTGCCAGCAGTGAAGCGCAAGGGAGCTACAATGAGCAGTTCTTC. Translated, it gives CASSEAQGSYNEQFF. The chain has TRBV6-1 and TRBJ2-1; perhaps TRBD2 as D (5 bases). CDR1 and CDR2 (germline): MNHNS, SASEGT. The CDR3 extends over 15 amino acids. The V and J ends lost 0 bases and 3 bases respectively, with 9 bases between them.

The DNA of the CDR3 is TGTGCCTGGAGTGGCGAGGGGGCGAGGACAGATACGCAGTATTTT. It codes for CAWSGEGARTDTQYF. The gene calls are TRBV30 and TRBJ2-3; TRBD1 matches 7 bases. The germline V gene encodes CDR1 GTSNPN and CDR2 SVGIG (reference sequence). The CDR3 runs 15 residues. V shed 1 base and J 3 bases; nucleotides not matched to a gene: 7.

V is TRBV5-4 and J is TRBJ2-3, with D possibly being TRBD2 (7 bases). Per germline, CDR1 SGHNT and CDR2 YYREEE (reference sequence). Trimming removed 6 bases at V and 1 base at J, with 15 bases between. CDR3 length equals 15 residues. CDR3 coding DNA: TGTGCCAGCAACCCTGGGGGGGGCGGCACAGATACGCAGTATTTT. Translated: CASNPGGGGTDTQYF.

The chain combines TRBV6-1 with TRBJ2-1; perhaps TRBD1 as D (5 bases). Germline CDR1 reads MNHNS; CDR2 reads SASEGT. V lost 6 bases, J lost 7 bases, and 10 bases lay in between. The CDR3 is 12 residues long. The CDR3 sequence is CASSQGPNEQFF. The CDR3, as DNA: TGTGCCAGCAGCCAGGGTCCGAATGAGCAGTTCTTC.

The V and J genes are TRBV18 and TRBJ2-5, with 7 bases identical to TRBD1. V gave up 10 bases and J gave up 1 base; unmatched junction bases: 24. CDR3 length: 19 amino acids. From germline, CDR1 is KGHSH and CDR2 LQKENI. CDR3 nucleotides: TGTGCCACCAAACACGAGTACGGAGTATTACAGGGGACCCAAGAGACCCAGTACTTC. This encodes CATKHEYGVLQGTQETQYF.

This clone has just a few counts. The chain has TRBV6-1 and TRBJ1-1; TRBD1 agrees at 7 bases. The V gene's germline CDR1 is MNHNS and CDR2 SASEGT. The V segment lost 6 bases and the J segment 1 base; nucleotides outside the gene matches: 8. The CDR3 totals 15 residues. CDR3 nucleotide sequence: TGTGCCAGCAGAACTATGACAGGGCAGAACACTGAAGCTTTCTTT. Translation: CASRTMTGQNTEAFF.

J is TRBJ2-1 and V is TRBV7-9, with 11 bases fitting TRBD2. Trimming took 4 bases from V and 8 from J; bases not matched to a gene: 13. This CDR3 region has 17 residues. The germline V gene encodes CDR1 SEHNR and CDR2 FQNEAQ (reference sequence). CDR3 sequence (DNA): TGTGCCAGCAGCTCCCCCGGGACTAGCGGAATGATCGATGAGCAGTTCTTC. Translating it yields CASSSPGTSGMIDEQFF.

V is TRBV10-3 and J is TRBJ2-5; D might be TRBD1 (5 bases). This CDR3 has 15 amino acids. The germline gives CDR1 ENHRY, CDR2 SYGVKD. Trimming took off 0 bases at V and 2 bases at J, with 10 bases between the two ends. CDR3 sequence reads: CAISESAAGQETQYF. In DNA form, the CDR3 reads TGTGCCATCAGTGAGTCGGCGGCAGGGCAAGAGACCCAGTACTTC.

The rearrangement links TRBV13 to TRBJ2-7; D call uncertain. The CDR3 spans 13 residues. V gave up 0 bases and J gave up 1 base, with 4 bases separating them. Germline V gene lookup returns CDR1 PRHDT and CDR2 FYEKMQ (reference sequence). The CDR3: CASSLGASYEQYF. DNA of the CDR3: TGTGCCAGCAGCTTAGGGGCTTCCTACGAGCAGTACTTC.

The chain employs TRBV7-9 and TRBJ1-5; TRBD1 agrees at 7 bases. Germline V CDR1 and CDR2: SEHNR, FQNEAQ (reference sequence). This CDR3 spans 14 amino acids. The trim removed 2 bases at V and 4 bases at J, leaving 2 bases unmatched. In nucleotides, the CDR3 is TGTGCCAGCAGCTTAAAGGGACAGAATCAGCCCCAGCATTTT. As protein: CASSLKGQNQPQHF.